These 10 T cell receptor beta chains were sequenced from one sample in a study of cytomegalovirus exposure and HLA in healthy donors. The PCR ran on 60 Vbeta and 13 Jbeta primers. Method: immunoSEQ multiplex PCR; TCRdb's copy keeps in-frame clones and lacks some. This table has about 94,000 clones, around 8% appearing once. The sample taken for sequencing was PBMCs. Receptor source: a man between 45 and 60 years old in good health and CMV-seronegative.

This CDR3 is CASSGGGSAGANVLTF. DNA for the CDR3: TGTGCCAGCAGCGGGGGGGGTAGCGCTGGGGCCAACGTCCTGACTTTC. This chain links TRBV9 with TRBJ2-6, with 7 bases matching TRBD2. CDR3 length equals 16 residues. Germline values: CDR1 SGDLS, CDR2 YYNGEE. J lost 2 bases, V lost 3 bases, and 5 bases had no gene match. The complete variable domain, with remaining parts taken from reference TRBV9 and TRBJ2-6, reads DSGVTQTPKHLITATGQRVTLRCSPRSGDLSVYWYQQSLDQGLQFLIQYYNGEERAKGNILERFSAQQFPDLHSELNLSSLELGDSALYFCASSGGGSAGANVLTFGAGSRLTVL.

This clone has more than one count but fewer than ten. The chain employs TRBV21-1 and TRBJ2-7; TRBD1, the table's D call, was not compared with the DNA. TRBV21-1 is shown as a pseudogene. The CDR3 runs to 14 residues. The CDR3 loop reads CASRVKRRTSKEYF. The CDR3 DNA follows: TGTGCCAGCAGGGTCAAAAGGCGGACAAGTAAAGAGTACTTC.

The chain is built from TRBV19 and TRBJ2-1, with 8 bases identical to TRBD2. With 9 bases clipped from V and 2 bases from J, the junction kept 9 bases outside the gene matches. CDR3 length: 15 residues. Germline CDR1 and CDR2: LNHDA and SQIVND (reference sequence). In DNA form, the CDR3 reads TGTGCCAGCTCTTCGGGGGGGGAACCCTACAATGAGCAGTTCTTC. It yields the protein CASSSGGEPYNEQFF.

The rearrangement uses TRBV5-1 and TRBJ2-5; TRBD1 agrees at 8 bases. CDR1 and CDR2 from the germline V gene are SGHRS and YFSETQ. The CDR3 covers 15 residues. V gave up 3 bases and J gave up 5 bases; unmatched junction bases: 9. CDR3 in DNA: TGCGCCAGCAGCTGGACGGGACAGGTCGTGGAGACCCAGTACTTC. This encodes CASSWTGQVVETQYF.

The chain combines TRBV7-6 with TRBJ1-2; TRBD1 matches 9 bases. This CDR3 has 15 residues. The junction had 9 bases not matched to a gene; V was cut back by 5 bases and J by 5 bases. Per the germline V gene, CDR1 is SGHVS and CDR2 is FNYEAQ. As DNA, the CDR3 is TGTGCCAGCAGCCCAGGACAGGGGAGATTATATGGCTACACCTTC. This encodes CASSPGQGRLYGYTF.

The chain links TRBV15 to TRBJ2-3, with D perhaps TRBD2 (6 bases). This CDR3 contains 16 residues. The germline CDR1 and CDR2 sequences are LNHNV and YYDKDF (reference sequence). Trimming removed 1 base from V and 3 bases from J, with 14 bases in between. In nucleotides, the CDR3 is TGTGCCACCAGCAGAGCCTTTTCGGGAGTTACAGATACGCAGTATTTT. Its translation is CATSRAFSGVTDTQYF.

The chain has TRBV5-1 and TRBJ1-5; D ambiguous. Trimming shortened V by 3 bases and J by 6 bases, and 10 bases separated the two germline ends. The CDR3 is 13 residues long. In germline, CDR1 is SGHRS, CDR2 YFSETQ. CDR3 loop: CASSSIAGQPQHF. The CDR3 region has the DNA TGCGCCAGCAGCTCGATAGCGGGTCAGCCCCAGCATTTT.

The chain combines TRBV19 with TRBJ1-5; the match to TRBD1 covers 7 bases. There are 13 residues in the CDR3. Germline V CDR1 and CDR2: LNHDA, SQIVND (reference sequence). The ends lost 4 bases at V and 7 bases at J; junction bases unmatched: 4. CDR3 protein: CASSTQGGQPQHF. The CDR3 DNA reads TGTGCCAGTAGTACCCAGGGGGGACAGCCCCAGCATTTT. Together with reference TRBV19 and TRBJ1-5, the CDR3 gives the full variable domain: DGGITQSPKYLFRKEGQNVTLSCEQNLNHDAMYWYRQDPGQGLRLIYYSQIVNDFQKGDIAEGYSVSREKKESFPLTVTSAQKNPTAFYLCASSTQGGQPQHFGDGTRLSIL.

This clone was observed a few times. V is TRBV6-5 and J is TRBJ2-1; 9 nucleotides align to TRBD2. The junction had 8 bases not matched to a gene; V was cut back by 0 bases and J by 8 bases. The CDR3 length is 16 residues. Germline CDR1 is MNHEY and CDR2 is SVGAGI. This CDR3 reads CASSYSLAGVYDEQFF. Here the CDR3 DNA reads TGTGCCAGCAGTTACTCGTTAGCGGGAGTGTATGATGAGCAGTTCTTC.

This clone turned up a few times. The rearrangement uses TRBV28 and TRBJ2-7; TRBD2 matches 9 bases. V lost 5 bases, J lost 2 bases, and 10 bases stayed unmatched. Germline CDR1 and CDR2: MDHEN and SYDVKM. This CDR3 has 16 residues. The CDR3 loop is CASSLSRLAVAYEQYF. The CDR3 coding sequence is TGTGCCAGCAGTCTGTCCCGACTAGCGGTAGCCTACGAGCAGTACTTC.